The TCR beta chain under discussion was sequenced for a study of blood T cell repertoires in COVID-19. Study-wide context: COVID-19 samples from acute and convalescent phases originated in the United States, Italy and Spain. From T cells, B-cell-depleted T cells, or PBMCs came the material, which was cDNA or gDNA.

Study processing details: Reference gene primer amplification yielded estimated nucleated cell counts. Sequencing used immunoSEQ multiplex PCR; TCRdb keeps in-frame clones, though not all of them. V, J and clone size are those of that table, while D and trimming were read from the DNA. Among 150,000 to 200,000 clones listed, around nine tenths were seen once. Germline trimming cut 0 bases from V and 8 bases from J; bases unmatched to any gene: 14. This CDR3 has 18 amino acids. Germline V gene lookup returns CDR1 LNHNV and CDR2 YYDKDF (reference sequence). The sequenced sample was peripheral blood. The source is a woman aged 18 to 35 who had recovered from COVID-19. This chain links TRBV15 with TRBJ1-4, with 8 bases lining up with TRBD1. CDR3 bases: TGTGCCACCAGCAGAGATATGGCAGGGGGCGTTTCAAAAGAAAAACTGTTTTTT. This gives the protein CATSRDMAGGVSKEKLFF.